The 27 T cell receptor beta chains below all came from one sample that was sequenced in a study of T cell changes during pregnancy in multiple sclerosis (dated by TCRdb to the late 2010s). Receptor libraries were prepared by the immunoSEQ multiplex PCR assay. TCRdb retrieved this table from immuneACCESS and kept in-frame rearrangements only. Not all clones are present; in checked studies, unresolved V genes account for under half, and no reason is known for the remainder. For this sample the table gives 90,000 to 120,000 clones, of which roughly nine tenths were detected only once. In total, the top ten clones hold about 3% of the sample. The specimen comprised peripheral blood, sampled after pregnancy. The receptors come from a female donor with multiple sclerosis, enrolled in a pregnancy study.

The rearrangement links TRBV19 to TRBJ1-5; D is ambiguous. The CDR3 consists of 12 residues. Trimming removed 4 bases from V and 6 bases from J, with 7 bases in between. Germline lookup yields CDR1 LNHDA and CDR2 SQIVND (reference sequence). The CDR3 reads CASSTRIQPQHF. The CDR3 bases are TGTGCCAGTAGTACCAGGATTCAGCCCCAGCATTTT.

The chain joins TRBV5-4 to TRBJ2-2; the D is unclear. Germline values: CDR1 SGHNT, CDR2 YYREEE (reference sequence). The V gene lost 6 bases and the J gene lost 1 base, with 16 bases spanning the gap. The CDR3 spans 16 residues. The CDR3 DNA follows: TGTGCCAGCACCCCCCGCGGCTTGGAGAACACCGGGGAGCTGTTTTTT. Translation: CASTPRGLENTGELFF.

The rearrangement links TRBV29-1 to TRBJ2-7; D is unresolved. The CDR3 consists of 11 residues. Looked up from germline, CDR1 is SQVTM and CDR2 is ANQGSEA. Between the trimmed V and J ends, which lost 3 bases and 0 bases, there was a span of 3 bases. CDR3 in DNA: TGCAGCGTTGACATCTCCTACGAGCAGTACTTC. It encodes CSVDISYEQYF.

This clone was seen once. The chain combines TRBV10-3 with TRBJ2-7, with 8 bases matching TRBD1. There are 15 residues in the CDR3. Germline V gene data show CDR1 as ENHRY and CDR2 as SYGVKD. The junction had 7 bases not matched to a gene; V was cut back by 0 bases and J by 6 bases. The CDR3: CAISESTGGIGEQYF. As DNA, the CDR3 is TGTGCCATCAGTGAGTCTACAGGGGGAATAGGCGAGCAGTACTTC.

The chain uses TRBV10-3 and TRBJ1-2, with 9 positions matching TRBD1. CDR1 ENHRY and CDR2 SYGVKD come from the germline V gene. V dropped 6 bases and J dropped 8; count of bases not matched to a gene: 13. This CDR3 is built from 15 residues. The CDR3 DNA reads as TGTGCCATCAGCCAACCTGGGACAGGGTTAGAGGGCTACACCTTC. This codes for CAISQPGTGLEGYTF.

The chain carries TRBV2 and TRBJ1-5, with D possibly matching TRBD1 (6 bases). Germline V gene lookup returns CDR1 SNHLY and CDR2 FYNNEI. The ends were cut back, 6 bases at V and 2 bases at J, with 23 bases in the middle. The CDR3 extends over 18 amino acids. CDR3 sequence: CASSEIGRGGVRNQPQHF. The CDR3 DNA reads TGTGCCAGCAGCGAGATAGGTAGGGGGGGAGTGCGCAATCAGCCCCAGCATTTT.

The rearrangement uses TRBV5-1 and TRBJ2-3; 13 bases fit TRBD2. After removal of 4 bases from V and 1 base from J, the junction contained 3 bases not matched to a gene. The CDR3 spans 16 residues. CDR1 and CDR2 from the germline V gene are SGHRS and YFSETQ. The CDR3 sequence is CASSETSGGGTDTQYF. CDR3 sequence (DNA): TGCGCCAGCAGCGAAACTAGCGGGGGGGGCACAGATACGCAGTATTTT.

The V and J genes are TRBV5-6 and TRBJ2-5, with 9 bases matching TRBD1. With V trimmed by 4 bases and J by 5 bases, 12 bases remained unmatched. Germline assignment: CDR1 SGHDT and CDR2 YYEEEE. The CDR3 sequence is 16 residues long. The CDR3 bases are TGTGCCAGCAGCCCCTGGGGACAGGGTGGGGGGGAGACCCAGTACTTC. Its protein is CASSPWGQGGGETQYF.

The gene calls are TRBV5-4 and TRBJ2-7; no firm D call. The CDR3 covers 13 residues. V was trimmed by 0 bases and J by 5 bases, leaving 9 bases between them. CDR1 is SGHNT and CDR2 is YYREEE in the germline V gene (reference sequence). The DNA for the CDR3 is TGTGCCAGCAGCTTGGTATGGGCCGACGAGCAGTACTTC. This gives the protein CASSLVWADEQYF.

V is TRBV5-4 and J is TRBJ1-6; D perhaps matches TRBD1 (6 bases). This CDR3 has 16 amino acids. Trimming left V 4 bases short and J 5 bases short, with 16 bases between. Germline lookup yields CDR1 SGHNT and CDR2 YYREEE (reference sequence). As DNA, the CDR3 is TGTGCCAGCAGCGGTCGGGGGGCCAGGGATAATTCACCCCTCCACTTT. It codes for CASSGRGARDNSPLHF.

The table lists this clone with a few counts. The rearrangement links TRBV5-1 to TRBJ1-6; 7 bases align to TRBD1. In germline, CDR1 is SGHRS, CDR2 YFSETQ. J was trimmed by 9 bases and V by 10 bases; bases with no gene match: 10. The length of the CDR3 is 13 residues. This chain's CDR3 is CASYIDRASPLHF. The CDR3 region has the DNA TGCGCCTCCTACATCGACAGGGCTTCACCCCTCCACTTT.

V gene TRBV6-1 combines with J gene TRBJ2-2; possibly TRBD2 for D (6 bases). Germline CDR1 reads MNHNS; CDR2 reads SASEGT. Trimming left V 4 bases short and J 2 bases short, with 14 bases between. CDR3 size: 16 residues. CDR3 nucleotide sequence: TGTGCCAGCAGTGTCGGGACTGGGTTTAACACCGGGGAGCTGTTTTTT. Protein product: CASSVGTGFNTGELFF.

This sequence joins TRBV10-3 and TRBJ2-1; tentatively, D is TRBD2 (5 bases). The CDR3 sequence is 14 residues long. From germline, CDR1 is ENHRY and CDR2 SYGVKD. Trimming removed 3 bases from V and 3 bases from J, with 9 bases in between. DNA for the CDR3: TGTGCCATCAGTGATCGGGGATACTACAATGAGCAGTTCTTC. It codes for CAISDRGYYNEQFF.

The rearrangement links TRBV5-1 to TRBJ2-7; possibly TRBD2 for D (6 bases). V lost 0 bases to trimming and J lost 0 bases, with 13 bases between them. This CDR3 region has 16 residues. Germline V CDR1 and CDR2: SGHRS, YFSETQ. The CDR3 DNA is TGCGCCAGCAGCTTGGCCGTGGGGGGTAGCTCCTACGAGCAGTACTTC. Encoded protein: CASSLAVGGSSYEQYF.

The chain links TRBV7-9 to TRBJ2-7; TRBD1 agrees at 8 bases. Germline lookup yields CDR1 SEHNR and CDR2 FQNEAQ (reference sequence). Trimming cost V 0 bases and J 4 bases; bases outside gene matches: 5. The CDR3 has 15 residues. CDR3 in amino acids: CASSLAQGVKYEQYF. In DNA form, the CDR3 reads TGTGCCAGCAGCTTAGCACAGGGGGTTAAATACGAGCAGTACTTC.

This chain connects TRBV18 to TRBJ2-1; 8 bases line up with TRBD1. Germline V gene lookup returns CDR1 KGHSH and CDR2 LQKENI. The V gene end was trimmed by 3 bases and the J gene end by 8 bases; junction bases not matched to a gene: 6. The CDR3 covers 14 residues. The CDR3 sequence: CASSPYGQGDEQFF. CDR3 sequence (DNA): TGTGCCAGCTCACCTTATGGACAGGGCGATGAGCAGTTCTTC.

This chain uses TRBV19 with TRBJ2-1; tentatively, D is TRBD1 (6 bases). Trimming left V 6 bases short and J 5 bases short, with 14 bases between. The length of the CDR3 is 14 residues. Per germline, CDR1 LNHDA and CDR2 SQIVND (reference sequence). CDR3 sequence (DNA): TGTGCCAGTAGACTCCCGGACAGAAACAATGAGCAGTTCTTC. Encoded protein: CASRLPDRNNEQFF.

This chain links TRBV7-6 with TRBJ2-3; tentative D call: TRBD2 (6 bases). From germline, CDR1 is SGHVS and CDR2 FNYEAQ. The CDR3 contains 16 residues. V dropped 2 bases and J dropped 0 bases, with 12 bases sitting between them. The DNA for the CDR3 is TGTGCCAGCAGCTTACGCTCGGGGGAAAGCACAGATACGCAGTATTTT. Its protein product is CASSLRSGESTDTQYF.

This chain links TRBV4-1 with TRBJ1-2, with 8 bases identical to TRBD1. The CDR3 has 17 residues. The V segment lost 1 base and the J segment 3 bases; nucleotides outside the gene matches: 10. Germline V gene data show CDR1 as MGHRA and CDR2 as YSYEKL. This CDR3 is CASSQGSRTGRDYGYTF. The CDR3 DNA reads TGCGCCAGCAGCCAAGGGTCACGGACAGGGAGAGACTATGGCTACACCTTC.

The V gene is TRBV2, the J gene TRBJ2-5; D might be TRBD1 (6 bases). CDR3 length: 16 amino acids. Trimming removed 3 bases from V and 4 bases from J, with 18 bases in between. Germline CDR1 and CDR2: SNHLY and FYNNEI. CDR3 nucleotides: TGTGCCAGCAGTGACCCGGCGCAGGGGAGCGCAGAGACCCAGTACTTC. Residues: CASSDPAQGSAETQYF.

The chain has TRBV18 and TRBJ1-6; possibly TRBD1 for D (6 bases). Germline V gives CDR1 KGHSH, CDR2 LQKENI. V dropped 5 bases and J dropped 16 bases, with 18 bases sitting between them. The CDR3 has 13 residues. CDR3 coding DNA: TGTGCCAGCTCAGAGGGACATTCGAAGAGACTCCACTTT. It encodes CASSEGHSKRLHF.

This clone was seen only once. The chain joins TRBV11-2 to TRBJ1-1; the match to TRBD1 covers 11 bases. The germline CDR1 and CDR2 sequences are SGHAT and FQNNGV. The V segment lost 6 bases and the J segment 5 bases; nucleotides outside the gene matches: 8. The CDR3 is made up of 15 amino acids. The CDR3 reads CASRRIRDRGTEAFF. The CDR3 DNA follows: TGTGCCAGCAGACGAATCCGGGACAGGGGGACTGAAGCTTTCTTT.

V usage is TRBV4-2 and J usage is TRBJ1-2, with unresolved D. The CDR3 extends over 17 amino acids. Trimming removed 1 base at V and 7 bases at J, with 22 bases between. CDR1 is LGHNA and CDR2 is YNFKEQ in the germline V gene. CDR3 loop: CASSQVSPSLSAGGYTF. In DNA form, the CDR3 reads TGTGCCAGCAGCCAAGTCTCCCCGTCGTTGAGTGCGGGTGGCTACACCTTC.

The rearrangement links TRBV5-8 to TRBJ1-6; no clear D. Germline values: CDR1 SGHTS, CDR2 YDEGEE. This CDR3 has 14 amino acids. V lost 4 bases, J lost 7 bases, and 12 bases lay in between. In DNA, the CDR3 is TGTGCCAGCAGCCAGGCCTCGGCGAATTCACCCCTCCACTTT. Its translation is CASSQASANSPLHF.

The J gene is TRBJ1-2, the V gene TRBV28; no reliable D call. With 5 bases removed from V and 0 bases from J, the gap between germline ends came to 13 bases. Germline V gene sequence: CDR1 MDHEN, CDR2 SYDVKM. This CDR3 has 15 residues. DNA of the CDR3: TGTGCCAGCAGTCCTGCGGCGACTCCTAACTATGGCTACACCTTC. This encodes CASSPAATPNYGYTF.

The V call is TRBV4-1, the J call TRBJ1-2; 9 bases line up with TRBD1. Germline CDR1 MGHRA, CDR2 YSYEKL. The CDR3 is 14 amino acids. V lost 0 bases and J lost 7; bases outside the gene matches: 3. CDR3 sequence reads: CASSQEGTGPGYTF. DNA of the CDR3: TGCGCCAGCAGCCAAGAAGGGACAGGGCCTGGCTACACCTTC.

This chain joins TRBV5-1 and TRBJ1-4; TRBD1 aligns across 10 bases. Germline V lookup: CDR1 SGHRS, CDR2 YFSETQ. The CDR3 is 15 residues long. The trim removed 3 bases at V and 7 bases at J, leaving 6 bases unmatched. The CDR3 DNA reads as TGCGCCAGCAGCTGGAGGACAGGGGGTGGTGAAAAACTGTTTTTT. Translated, it gives CASSWRTGGGEKLFF.